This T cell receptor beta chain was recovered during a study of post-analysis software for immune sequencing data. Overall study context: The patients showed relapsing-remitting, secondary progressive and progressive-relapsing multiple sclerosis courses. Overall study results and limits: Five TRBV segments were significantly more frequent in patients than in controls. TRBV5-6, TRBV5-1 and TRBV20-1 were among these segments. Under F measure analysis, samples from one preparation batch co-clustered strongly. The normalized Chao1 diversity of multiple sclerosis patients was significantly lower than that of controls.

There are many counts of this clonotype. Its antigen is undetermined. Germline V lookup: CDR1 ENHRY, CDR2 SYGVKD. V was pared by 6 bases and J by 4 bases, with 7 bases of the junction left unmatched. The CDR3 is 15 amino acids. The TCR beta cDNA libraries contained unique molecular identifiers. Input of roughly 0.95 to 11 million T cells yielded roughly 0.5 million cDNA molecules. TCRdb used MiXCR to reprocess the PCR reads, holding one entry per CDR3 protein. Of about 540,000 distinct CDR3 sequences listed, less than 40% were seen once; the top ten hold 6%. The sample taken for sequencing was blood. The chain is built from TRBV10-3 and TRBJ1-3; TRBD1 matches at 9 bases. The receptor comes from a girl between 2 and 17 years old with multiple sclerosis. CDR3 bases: TGTGCCATCAGATCTACCGGGACAGGGGGAAACACCATATATTTT. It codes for CAIRSTGTGGNTIYF.